A single sample gave rise to the 18 T cell receptor beta chains below, sequenced in a study of glioma-infiltrating T cells after dendritic cell vaccination. The protocol was immunoSEQ multiplex PCR, while the TCRdb copy is restricted to in-frame clones and leaves out a portion. The table shows tens of thousands of clones, with approximately 80% occurring only once. The starting material was blood, obtained before dendritic cell vaccination. These receptor sequences come from a human donor with glioblastoma.

This clone was seen a few times. The chain has TRBV5-1 and TRBJ1-3; TRBD1 might be the D (6 bases). The CDR3 has 15 amino acids. V lost 4 bases and J 4 bases, leaving 15 bases between the germline ends. Looked up from germline, CDR1 is SGHRS and CDR2 is YFSETQ. The CDR3 sequence: CASSATGSLGNTIYF. CDR3 in DNA: TGCGCCAGCAGCGCCACAGGGAGTTTAGGAAACACCATATATTTT.

The rearrangement uses TRBV10-3 and TRBJ1-5; a weak D match, TRBD1 (5 bases). The CDR3 totals 14 residues. The V gene's germline CDR1 is ENHRY and CDR2 SYGVKD. V lost 8 bases and J 5 bases, leaving 16 bases between the germline ends. The CDR3 region is CAIGGGIADQPQHF. DNA for the CDR3: TGTGCCATCGGCGGGGGAATAGCGGATCAGCCCCAGCATTTT.

Turning to this clone: The junction and the germline gene differ at one end; a read error may be behind it. V and J are TRBV5-1 and TRBJ2-5, with 9 bases fitting TRBD1. This CDR3 is 15 amino acids long. Germline V gives CDR1 SGHRS, CDR2 YFSETQ. CDR3 in DNA: TGCGCCAGCAGCTTGGAGGTGGGACAGGGAGAGGCCCAGTACTTC. Protein: CASSLEVGQGEAQYF. The variable domain in full, completed from reference TRBV5-1 and TRBJ2-5, reads KAGVTQTPRYLIKTRGQQVTLSCSPISGHRSVSWYQQTPGQGLQFLFEYFSETQRNKGNFPGRFSGRQFSNSRSEMNVSTLELGDSALYLCASSLEVGQGEAQYFGPGTRLLVL.

This rearrangement joins TRBV2 to TRBJ1-2; 12 nucleotides line up with TRBD1. V gave up 5 bases and J gave up 5 bases; unmatched junction bases: 6. The CDR3 loop spans 15 amino acids. In germline, CDR1 is SNHLY, CDR2 FYNNEI. In nucleotides, the CDR3 is TGTGCCAGCAGTCCCGGGACAGGGGGCGCATATGGCTACACCTTC. The encoded protein is CASSPGTGGAYGYTF.

This clone occurred once. The chain couples TRBV5-6 to TRBJ1-5; weak D call: TRBD1 (5 bases). Germline CDR1 is SGHDT and CDR2 is YYEEEE. The CDR3 sequence is 14 residues long. The V end lost 5 bases, the J end lost 2 bases, and 11 bases lay between the germline ends. The CDR3 nucleotides read TGTGCCAGCAGTAATTGGGGGGGCAATCAGCCCCAGCATTTT. This translates into CASSNWGGNQPQHF. Full variable domain (outside the CDR3, taken from reference TRBV5-6 and TRBJ1-5): DAGVTQSPTHLIKTRGQQVTLRCSPKSGHDTVSWYQQALGQGPQFIFQYYEEEERQRGNFPDRFSGHQFPNYSSELNVNALLLGDSALYLCASSNWGGNQPQHFGDGTRLSIL.

The sample holds one count of this clone. The genes are TRBV11-3 and TRBJ2-7; D might be TRBD1 (5 bases). This CDR3 spans 14 amino acids. V was trimmed by 2 bases and J by 6 bases, leaving 14 bases between them. CDR1 and CDR2 from the germline V gene are SGHNT and YENEEA. The CDR3 region is CASSLRGSPGEQYF. CDR3 bases: TGTGCCAGCAGCTTAAGGGGTTCGCCCGGCGAGCAGTACTTC.

This clone was seen a handful of times. The rearrangement links TRBV7-8 to TRBJ2-7, with D possibly matching TRBD1 (5 bases). The germline V gene encodes CDR1 SGHVS and CDR2 FQNEAQ. Deletions cut 2 bases from V and 7 bases from J, with 18 bases between. The CDR3 runs 15 residues. CDR3 nucleotides: TGTGCCAGCAGCTTATATCAGGGTCCGTCGTGGGAGCAGTACTTC. Protein sequence: CASSLYQGPSWEQYF.

This chain links TRBV27 with TRBJ2-4, with D unclear. V dropped 4 bases and J dropped 7 bases, with 8 bases sitting between them. The CDR3 runs 12 residues. Germline values: CDR1 MNHEY, CDR2 SMNVEV (reference sequence). The CDR3 sequence is CASSSVENIQYF. The CDR3 bases are TGTGCCAGCAGTTCTGTAGAGAACATTCAGTACTTC.

The V gene is TRBV11-2, the J gene TRBJ2-3; TRBD2 matches at 15 bases. Germline CDR1 reads SGHAT; CDR2 reads FQNNGV. Trimming removed 4 bases from V and 3 bases from J; junction bases left unmatched: 5. CDR3 size: 17 residues. CDR3 amino acids: CASSSSGTSGRTDTQYF. The CDR3 nucleotides are TGTGCCAGCAGCTCCTCCGGGACTAGCGGGAGGACAGATACGCAGTATTTT. Looking up the rest from reference TRBV11-2 and TRBJ2-3 gives the full variable domain: EAGVAQSPRYKIIEKRQSVAFWCNPISGHATLYWYQQILGQGPKLLIQFQNNGVVDDSQLPKDRFSAERLKGVDSTLKIQPAKLEDSAVYLCASSSSGTSGRTDTQYFGPGTRLTVL.

The CDR3 loop is CASSPPFVDTQYF. The DNA for the CDR3 is TGTGCCAGCAGCCCCCCGTTTGTAGATACGCAGTATTTT. The chain is built from TRBV7-9 and TRBJ2-3; D gene uncertain. Germline lookup yields CDR1 SEHNR and CDR2 FQNEAQ (reference sequence). The CDR3 runs 13 residues. V was pared by 5 bases and J by 5 bases, with 11 bases between.

This chain connects TRBV18 to TRBJ2-1; TRBD2 matches 14 bases. Looked up from germline, CDR1 is KGHSH and CDR2 is LQKENI. CDR3 length equals 16 residues. The trim removed 4 bases at V and 4 bases at J, leaving 3 bases unmatched. The CDR3 DNA follows: TGTGCCAGCTCACTTGGACTAGCGGGAGGTTACAATGAGCAGTTCTTC. It yields the protein CASSLGLAGGYNEQFF.

This clone was observed once. The chain has TRBV7-9 and TRBJ2-3; the D gene is possibly TRBD1 (7 bases). With 5 bases removed from V and 3 bases from J, the gap between germline ends came to 15 bases. Germline CDR1 reads SEHNR; CDR2 reads FQNEAQ (reference sequence). The length of the CDR3 is 15 residues. CDR3 residues: CASSARQGGTDTQYF. Here the CDR3 DNA reads TGTGCCAGCAGCGCCCGACAGGGAGGAACAGATACGCAGTATTTT.

The gene calls are TRBV7-3 and TRBJ2-3, with TRBD2 as a possible D gene (5 bases). The V gene lost 1 base and the J gene lost 4 bases, with 12 bases spanning the gap. The V gene's germline CDR1 is SGHTA and CDR2 FQGTGA. The CDR3 runs to 15 residues. CDR3 in amino acids: CASSLNRRTSDTQYF. For the CDR3, the DNA is TGTGCCAGCAGCTTAAACCGTAGGACTTCAGATACGCAGTATTTT.

The chain employs TRBV7-9 and TRBJ2-3, with 9 bases matching TRBD1. Losses at the gene ends were 6 bases for V and 4 bases for J; bases not matched to a gene: 8. Germline V lookup: CDR1 SEHNR, CDR2 FQNEAQ (reference sequence). The length of the CDR3 is 15 residues. The CDR3 sequence is CASRSTGGVPDTQYF. The CDR3 DNA reads TGTGCCAGCAGATCCACAGGGGGCGTGCCAGATACGCAGTATTTT.

This sequence joins TRBV5-6 and TRBJ1-5, with 9 bases matching TRBD1. Germline CDR1 and CDR2: SGHDT and YYEEEE. Trimming cost V 0 bases and J 15 bases; bases outside gene matches: 10. This CDR3 has 14 amino acids. The CDR3 nucleotides are TGTGCCAGCAGCTTGGCCTTGGGGGACAGGGAATGGCATTTT. This gives the protein CASSLALGDREWHF.

V usage is TRBV5-1 and J usage is TRBJ2-1, with TRBD1 matching over 9 bases. The V segment lost 4 bases and the J segment 4 bases; nucleotides outside the gene matches: 12. The CDR3 is made up of 17 amino acids. Germline CDR1 SGHRS, CDR2 YFSETQ. The CDR3 reads CASSLQWDRDYYNEQFF. In DNA form, the CDR3 reads TGCGCCAGCAGCCTGCAATGGGACAGGGATTATTACAATGAGCAGTTCTTC.

This clone occurred once. The chain is built from TRBV21-1 and TRBJ1-1. TRBV21-1 is listed as a pseudogene. This CDR3 is 14 amino acids long. CDR3 in amino acids: CASSNGGESTEAFF. As DNA, the CDR3 is TGTGCCAGCAGCAATGGCGGGGAGAGCACTGAAGCTTTCTTT.

The V call is TRBV7-3, the J call TRBJ2-2; D is possibly TRBD1 (5 bases). Trimming pared 4 bases from V and 4 bases from J, leaving 10 bases between. Germline values: CDR1 SGHTA, CDR2 FQGTGA. The CDR3 covers 14 residues. CDR3 loop: CASSSDILTGELFF. DNA of the CDR3: TGTGCCAGCAGCTCGGACATCCTCACCGGGGAGCTGTTTTTT.